These 19 T cell receptor beta chains were all obtained from the same sample, sequenced in a study of T-cell reconstitution after alpha-beta-depleted transplantation in children. As it was prepared, the TCRbeta library received unique molecular identifiers. TCRdb re-called the PCR reads through MiXCR, storing one row per CDR3 protein. The table has approximately 400,000 distinct CDR3 sequences, roughly 10% seen once; the top ten hold about 5%. Sequencing was performed on PBMCs from the stem cell graft donor, taken from the stem cell graft. The receptors come from a human donor who donated a stem cell graft to a child with acute myeloid leukemia.

This chain joins TRBV7-6 and TRBJ2-3; TRBD1 might be the D (5 bases). Germline V CDR1 and CDR2: SGHVS, FNYEAQ. V shed 8 bases and J shed 0 bases, with 9 bases lying between them. The CDR3 consists of 13 residues. CDR3 protein: CASWAGSTDTQYF. The CDR3 DNA reads as TGTGCCAGCTGGGCAGGGAGCACAGATACGCAGTATTTT.

Ten or more counts support this clonotype. The rearrangement joins TRBV9 to TRBJ1-3, with D possibly being TRBD1 (5 bases). The CDR3 runs to 15 residues. The germline V gene has CDR1 SGDLS and CDR2 YYNGEE. Trimming left V 4 bases short and J 4 bases short, with 15 bases between. CDR3 nucleotides: TGTGCCAGCAGCTTGGGGGGGGTTTTGGGAAACACCATATATTTT. Translation: CASSLGGVLGNTIYF.

The chain recombines TRBV5-1 with TRBJ2-1; D not certain. The CDR3 runs to 15 residues. Germline V lookup: CDR1 SGHRS, CDR2 YFSETQ. The V end lost 1 base, the J end lost 8 bases, and 16 bases lay between the germline ends. CDR3 region: CASSLIGFSTHEQFF. The DNA for the CDR3 is TGCGCCAGCAGCTTGATAGGATTCAGTACCCATGAGCAGTTCTTC.

This clonotype was seen a few times. The rearrangement links TRBV5-1 to TRBJ2-5; TRBD2 matches 11 bases. With 4 bases clipped from V and 5 bases from J, the junction kept 7 bases outside the gene matches. The CDR3 runs 15 residues. Germline lookup yields CDR1 SGHRS and CDR2 YFSETQ. The CDR3 protein is CASSKLAGEMETQYF. Written as DNA, the CDR3 is TGCGCCAGCAGCAAACTAGCGGGAGAGATGGAGACCCAGTACTTC.

The chain combines TRBV12-3 or TRBV12-4 with TRBJ2-1, with 12 bases aligning to TRBD2. The V gene end was trimmed by 6 bases and the J gene end by 5 bases; junction bases not matched to a gene: 8. The CDR3 totals 16 residues. This chain's CDR3 is CASRPSGLAGNNEQFF. CDR3 nucleotide sequence: TGTGCCAGCAGGCCCAGCGGACTAGCGGGAAACAATGAGCAGTTCTTC.

This clonotype has a handful of counts. The rearrangement joins TRBV12-5 to TRBJ2-5; a possible D gene is TRBD1 (5 bases). Trimming took off 4 bases at V and 5 bases at J, with 11 bases between the two ends. CDR1 is LGHNT, CDR2 FRNRAP, per germline. This CDR3 spans 13 amino acids. CDR3 protein: CASGSRVAETQYF. CDR3 nucleotide sequence: TGTGCTAGTGGTTCCAGGGTAGCCGAGACCCAGTACTTC.

The genes are TRBV19 and TRBJ2-7, with D perhaps given as TRBD1 or TRBD2 (6 bases each). V lost 5 bases to trimming and J lost 3 bases, with 20 bases between them. The germline gives CDR1 LNHDA, CDR2 SQIVND (reference sequence). This CDR3 is 16 amino acids long. This chain's CDR3 is CASSDGGDSLVYEQYF. The CDR3 nucleotides are TGTGCCAGTAGTGACGGGGGCGACTCGCTGGTCTACGAGCAGTACTTC.

At least ten counts were recorded for this clonotype. The chain recombines TRBV6-5 with TRBJ2-5, with 9 nucleotides matching TRBD2. The V gene end was trimmed by 0 bases and the J gene end by 1 base; junction bases not matched to a gene: 3. This CDR3 spans 16 amino acids. Germline V gene data show CDR1 as MNHEY and CDR2 as SVGAGI. CDR3 amino acids: CASSYSTTSGQETQYF. CDR3 DNA sequence: TGTGCCAGCAGTTACTCGACGACTAGCGGCCAAGAGACCCAGTACTTC.

The rearrangement uses TRBV5-5 and TRBJ1-5; tentative D call: TRBD1 (6 bases). This CDR3 contains 17 residues. Trimming pared 4 bases from V and 0 bases from J, leaving 17 bases between. CDR1 and CDR2 (germline): SGHKS, YYEKEE (reference sequence). CDR3 in DNA: TGTGCCAGCAGCCAGCGGACAGAAATATATAGCAATCAGCCCCAGCATTTT. Its translation: CASSQRTEIYSNQPQHF.

The chain is built from TRBV19 and TRBJ1-2, with a possible D match to TRBD1 (6 bases). The V and J ends lost 3 bases and 7 bases respectively, with 18 bases between them. The V gene's germline CDR1 is LNHDA and CDR2 SQIVND (reference sequence). The CDR3 has 15 residues. The CDR3 DNA reads as TGTGCCAGTAGTATGTCTCACCCCAAACAGGGTGGCTACACCTTC. Its translation: CASSMSHPKQGGYTF. Drawing the rest from reference TRBV19 and TRBJ1-2, the complete variable domain is DGGITQSPKYLFRKEGQNVTLSCEQNLNHDAMYWYRQDPGQGLRLIYYSQIVNDFQKGDIAEGYSVSREKKESFPLTVTSAQKNPTAFYLCASSMSHPKQGGYTFGSGTRLTVV.

The chain combines TRBV5-6 with TRBJ2-1; D is undetermined. The V and J ends lost 0 bases and 0 bases respectively, with 7 bases between them. Per the germline V gene, CDR1 is SGHDT and CDR2 is YYEEEE. The CDR3 consists of 15 residues. Here the CDR3 reads CASSLDGRSYNEQFF. The CDR3 DNA follows: TGTGCCAGCAGCTTGGACGGGCGCTCCTACAATGAGCAGTTCTTC.

This sequence joins TRBV29-1 and TRBJ2-5; 7 bases are a match to TRBD2. Germline trimming cut 6 bases from V and 3 bases from J; bases unmatched to any gene: 7. Germline CDR1 and CDR2: SQVTM and ANQGSEA. The CDR3 totals 13 residues. The CDR3: CSVAGLVEETQYF. DNA of the CDR3: TGCAGCGTCGCTGGACTAGTCGAAGAGACCCAGTACTTC. The full variable domain, completed using reference TRBV29-1 and TRBJ2-5, is SAVISQKPSRDICQRGTSLTIQCQVDSQVTMMFWYRQQPGQSLTLIATANQGSEATYESGFVIDKFPISRPNLTFSTLTVSNMSPEDSSIYLCSVAGLVEETQYFGPGTRLLVL.

The V call is TRBV3-1, the J call TRBJ2-1; 9 bases map to TRBD2. The length of the CDR3 is 15 residues. V dropped 6 bases and J dropped 0; count of bases not matched to a gene: 3. The V gene's germline CDR1 is LGHDT and CDR2 YNNKEL (reference sequence). CDR3: CASRIAGDSYNEQFF. The CDR3 DNA is TGTGCCAGCAGAATAGCGGGAGACTCCTACAATGAGCAGTTCTTC.

The chain has TRBV14 and TRBJ2-7; TRBD2 matches 10 bases. V lost 4 bases to trimming and J lost 3 bases; unmatched junction nucleotides: 6. The CDR3 has 15 amino acids. Germline assignment: CDR1 SGHDN and CDR2 FVKESK. DNA of the CDR3: TGTGCCAGCAGCCTTTTGACTAGCGGGTACTACGAGCAGTACTTC. The encoded protein is CASSLLTSGYYEQYF.

This clonotype has a handful of counts. The J gene is TRBJ2-2, the V gene TRBV7-2, with D uncertain. The V gene's germline CDR1 is SGHTA and CDR2 FQGNSA. This CDR3 is 16 amino acids long. V lost 5 bases and J lost 1, with 14 bases in between. The CDR3 region has the DNA TGTGCCAGCAGCCTACACAACCTAGGGAACACCGGGGAGCTGTTTTTT. Protein: CASSLHNLGNTGELFF.

In its sample, this clonotype was seen a few times. The chain combines TRBV5-1 with TRBJ1-1, with 10 nucleotides matching TRBD1. V trimming: 4 bases; J trimming: 4 bases; junction bases outside the gene matches: 7. The CDR3 covers 15 residues. The germline V gene has CDR1 SGHRS and CDR2 YFSETQ. The CDR3 spells CASSKTGTGVTEAFF. DNA for the CDR3: TGCGCCAGCAGCAAAACCGGGACAGGGGTCACTGAAGCTTTCTTT.

This sequence joins TRBV5-1 and TRBJ2-5; D is unresolved. The CDR3 has 12 amino acids. V was clipped by 4 bases and J by 4 bases, with 8 bases between them. Germline V lookup: CDR1 SGHRS, CDR2 YFSETQ. The CDR3 here is CASSVLGETQYF. The CDR3 DNA sequence: TGCGCCAGCAGCGTGCTAGGAGAGACCCAGTACTTC.

There are many counts of this clonotype. The chain uses TRBV29-1 and TRBJ1-2, with 7 bases lining up with TRBD1. Germline V CDR1 and CDR2: SQVTM, ANQGSEA. V shed 3 bases and J 6 bases; nucleotides not matched to a gene: 7. This CDR3 comprises 13 residues. The CDR3 protein is CSVDRDRKNGYTF. The CDR3 coding sequence is TGCAGCGTTGACCGGGACAGAAAAAATGGCTACACCTTC.

V gene TRBV6-1 combines with J gene TRBJ2-7, with TRBD1 matching over 7 bases. Germline values: CDR1 MNHNS, CDR2 SASEGT. With V trimmed by 11 bases and J by 3 bases, 13 bases remained unmatched. The CDR3 length is 14 residues. The CDR3 nucleotides read TGTGCCGCAAGGCCGGGACAGCTTTTCTACGAGCAGTACGTC. Its protein is CAARPGQLFYEQYV.